This T cell receptor (beta chain) comes out of a study of T cells in localized non-small cell lung cancer. The germline V gene encodes CDR1 WSHSY and CDR2 SAAADI. Trimming stripped 4 bases from V and 9 bases from J, with 15 bases between. CDR3 length equals 13 residues. The data were produced by immunoSEQ multiplex PCR, yet TCRdb's version contains in-frame clones alone and is incomplete. The sample yields about 36,000 clones, roughly 85% seen once. This specimen was peripheral blood, taken before any cancer treatment. V usage is TRBV10-2 and J usage is TRBJ2-5; D may be TRBD1 or TRBD2 (5 bases each). This TCR was sampled from a woman aged 40 to 75 with stage I lung adenocarcinoma. The CDR3 sequence is CASSVTTREPQYF. As DNA, the CDR3 is TGCGCCAGCAGTGTAACAACCAGGGAGCCCCAGTACTTC.